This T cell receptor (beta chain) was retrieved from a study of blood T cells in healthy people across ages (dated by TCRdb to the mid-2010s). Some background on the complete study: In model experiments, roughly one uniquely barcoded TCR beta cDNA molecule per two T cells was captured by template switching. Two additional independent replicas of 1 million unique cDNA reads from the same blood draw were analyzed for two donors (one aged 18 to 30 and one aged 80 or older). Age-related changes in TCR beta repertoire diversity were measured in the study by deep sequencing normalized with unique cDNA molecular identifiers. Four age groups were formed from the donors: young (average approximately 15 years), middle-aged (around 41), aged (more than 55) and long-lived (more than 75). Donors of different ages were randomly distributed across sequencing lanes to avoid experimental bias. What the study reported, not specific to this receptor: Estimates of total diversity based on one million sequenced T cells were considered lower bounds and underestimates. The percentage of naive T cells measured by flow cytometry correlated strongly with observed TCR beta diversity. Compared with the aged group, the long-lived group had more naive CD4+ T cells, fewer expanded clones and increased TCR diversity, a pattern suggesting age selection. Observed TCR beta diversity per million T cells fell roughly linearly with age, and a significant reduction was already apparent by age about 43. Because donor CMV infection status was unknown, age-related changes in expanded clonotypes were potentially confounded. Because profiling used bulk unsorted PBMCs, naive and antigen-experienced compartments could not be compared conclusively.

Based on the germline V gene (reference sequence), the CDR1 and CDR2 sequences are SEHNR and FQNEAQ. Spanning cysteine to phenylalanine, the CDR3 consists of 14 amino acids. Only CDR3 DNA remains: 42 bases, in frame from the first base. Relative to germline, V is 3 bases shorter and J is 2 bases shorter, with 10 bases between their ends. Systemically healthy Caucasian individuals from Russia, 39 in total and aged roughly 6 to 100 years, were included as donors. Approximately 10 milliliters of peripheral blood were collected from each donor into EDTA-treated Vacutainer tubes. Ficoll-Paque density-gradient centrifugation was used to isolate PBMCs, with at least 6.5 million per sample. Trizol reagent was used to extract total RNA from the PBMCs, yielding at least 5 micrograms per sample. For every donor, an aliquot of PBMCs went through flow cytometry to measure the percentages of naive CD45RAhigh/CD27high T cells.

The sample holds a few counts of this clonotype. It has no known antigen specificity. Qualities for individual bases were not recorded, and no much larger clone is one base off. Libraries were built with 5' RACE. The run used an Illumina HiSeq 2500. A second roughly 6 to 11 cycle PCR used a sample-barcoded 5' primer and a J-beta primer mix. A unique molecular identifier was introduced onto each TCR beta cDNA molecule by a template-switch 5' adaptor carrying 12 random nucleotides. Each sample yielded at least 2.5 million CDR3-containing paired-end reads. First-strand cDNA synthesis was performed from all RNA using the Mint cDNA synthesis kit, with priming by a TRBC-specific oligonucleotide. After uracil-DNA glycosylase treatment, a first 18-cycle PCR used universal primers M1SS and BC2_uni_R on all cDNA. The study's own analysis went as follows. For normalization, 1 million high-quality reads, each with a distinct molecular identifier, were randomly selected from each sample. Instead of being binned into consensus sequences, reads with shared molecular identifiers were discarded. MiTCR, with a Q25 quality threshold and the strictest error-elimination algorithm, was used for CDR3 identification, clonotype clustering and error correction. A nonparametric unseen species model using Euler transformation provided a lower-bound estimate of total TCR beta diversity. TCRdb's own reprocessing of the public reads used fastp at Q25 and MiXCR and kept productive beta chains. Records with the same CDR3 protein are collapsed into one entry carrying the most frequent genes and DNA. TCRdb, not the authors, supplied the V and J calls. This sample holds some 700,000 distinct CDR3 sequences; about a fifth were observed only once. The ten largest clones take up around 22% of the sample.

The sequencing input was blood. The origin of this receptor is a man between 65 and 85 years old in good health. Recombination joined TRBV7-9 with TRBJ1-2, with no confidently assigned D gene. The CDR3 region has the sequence CASSFYLGNYGYTF. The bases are TGTGCCAGCAGCTTCTACCTAGGAAACTATGGCTACACCTTC. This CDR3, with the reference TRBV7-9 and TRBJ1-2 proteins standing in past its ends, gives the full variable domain DTGVSQNPRHKITKRGQNVTFRCDPISEHNRLYWYRQTLGQGPEFLTYFQNEAQLEKSRLLSDRFSAERPKGSFSTLEIQRTEQGDSAMYLCASSFYLGNYGYTFGSGTRLTVV.